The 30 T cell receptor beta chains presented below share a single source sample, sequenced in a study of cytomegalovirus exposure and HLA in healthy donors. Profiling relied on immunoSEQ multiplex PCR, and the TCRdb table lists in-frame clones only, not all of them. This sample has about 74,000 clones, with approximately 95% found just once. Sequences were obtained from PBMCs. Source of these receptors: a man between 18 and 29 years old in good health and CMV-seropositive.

CDR3 bases: TGTGCCAGCAGCCCCGGGTTGGAGACCCAGTACTTC. This sequence encodes CASSPGLETQYF. The chain is built from TRBV5-6 and TRBJ2-5; unclear D gene. This CDR3 contains 12 residues. CDR1 is SGHDT, CDR2 YYEEEE, per germline. Trimming took 4 bases from V and 5 from J, leaving 9 bases between them.

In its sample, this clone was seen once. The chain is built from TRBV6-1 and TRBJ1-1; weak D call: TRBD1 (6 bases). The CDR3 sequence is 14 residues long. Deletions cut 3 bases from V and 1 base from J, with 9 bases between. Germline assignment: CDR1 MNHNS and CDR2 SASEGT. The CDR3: CASSEGTPNTEAFF. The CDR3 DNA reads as TGTGCCAGCAGTGAGGGGACACCGAACACTGAAGCTTTCTTT.

This chain's CDR3 is CASSGSGQPSYEQYF. CDR3 DNA sequence: TGTGCCAGCAGTGGCTCAGGACAACCCTCCTACGAGCAGTACTTC. The V gene is TRBV2, the J gene TRBJ2-7; a weak D match, TRBD1 (5 bases). The ends were cut back, 4 bases at V and 0 bases at J, with 13 bases in the middle. This CDR3 has 15 residues. Per the germline V gene, CDR1 is SNHLY and CDR2 is FYNNEI. The full variable domain, with the rest looked up from reference TRBV2 and TRBJ2-7, is EPEVTQTPSHQVTQMGQEVILRCVPISNHLYFYWYRQILGQKVEFLVSFYNNEISEKSEIFDDQFSVERPDGSNFTLKIRSTKLEDSAMYFCASSGSGQPSYEQYFGPGTRLTVT.

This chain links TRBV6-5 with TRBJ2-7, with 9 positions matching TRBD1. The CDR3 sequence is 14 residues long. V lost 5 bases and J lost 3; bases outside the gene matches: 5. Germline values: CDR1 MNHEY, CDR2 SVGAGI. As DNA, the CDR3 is TGTGCCAGCAGTGAGCGGGACAGGGTCTACGAGCAGTACTTC. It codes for CASSERDRVYEQYF.

DNA for the CDR3: TGTGCCAGTAGGACTCTAGCGGGAGCATTTAATGAGCAGTTCTTC. It is translated as CASRTLAGAFNEQFF. The chain is built from TRBV19 and TRBJ2-1; TRBD2 agrees at 10 bases. V lost 6 bases and J lost 7; bases outside the gene matches: 9. Germline-derived CDR1 and CDR2 are LNHDA and SQIVND (reference sequence). This CDR3 contains 15 residues.

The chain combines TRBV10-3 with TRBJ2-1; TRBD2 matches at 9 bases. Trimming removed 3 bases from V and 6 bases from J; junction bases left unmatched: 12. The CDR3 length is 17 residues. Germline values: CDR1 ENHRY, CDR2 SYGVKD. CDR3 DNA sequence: TGTGCCATCAGTGACGGAGCGGGAGGCCTGGGCGGCAATGAGCAGTTCTTC. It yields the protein CAISDGAGGLGGNEQFF.

In nucleotides, the CDR3 is TGTGCCAGCAGCCAGCCGCGGGAGGGCCTTTATACGCAGTATTTT. Translated: CASSQPREGLYTQYF. V usage is TRBV5-6 and J usage is TRBJ2-3, with 9 bases fitting TRBD2. CDR1 is SGHDT, CDR2 YYEEEE, per germline. V lost 4 bases, J lost 7 bases, and 10 bases stayed unmatched. The CDR3 is 15 amino acids.

The chain's CDR3 is CASSPRSQREWWNEQFF. The CDR3 DNA reads as TGTGCCAGCTCACCAAGGAGCCAGCGGGAGTGGTGGAATGAGCAGTTCTTC. The chain has TRBV18 and TRBJ2-1; 8 bases fit TRBD2. The V segment lost 2 bases and the J segment 7 bases; nucleotides outside the gene matches: 13. The CDR3 contains 17 residues. Per the germline V gene, CDR1 is KGHSH and CDR2 is LQKENI. Supplemented by reference TRBV18 and TRBJ2-1, the full variable domain reads NAGVMQNPRHLVRRRGQEARLRCSPMKGHSHVYWYRQLPEEGLKFMVYLQKENIIDESGMPKERFSAEFPKEGPSILRIQQVVRGDSAAYFCASSPRSQREWWNEQFFGPGTRLTVL.

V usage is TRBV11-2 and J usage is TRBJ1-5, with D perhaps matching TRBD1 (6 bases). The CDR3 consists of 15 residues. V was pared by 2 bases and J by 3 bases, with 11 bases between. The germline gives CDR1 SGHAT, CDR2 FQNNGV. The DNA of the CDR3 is TGTGCCAGCAGCTTATGGCGGGGGCCCAATCAGCCCCAGCATTTT. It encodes CASSLWRGPNQPQHF.

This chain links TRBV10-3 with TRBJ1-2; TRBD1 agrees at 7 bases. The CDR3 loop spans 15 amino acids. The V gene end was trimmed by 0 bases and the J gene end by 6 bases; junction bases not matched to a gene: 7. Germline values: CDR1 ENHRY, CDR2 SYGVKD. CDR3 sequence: CAISESGTVVDGYTF. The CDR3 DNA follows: TGTGCCATCAGTGAGTCCGGGACAGTCGTCGATGGCTACACCTTC.

The CDR3 sequence is CASSGVGGTQYF. CDR3 coding DNA: TGTGCCAGCAGTGGGGTAGGGGGGACCCAGTACTTC. The rearrangement joins TRBV27 to TRBJ2-5, with D maybe TRBD1 (6 bases). Germline-derived CDR1 and CDR2 are MNHEY and SMNVEV (reference sequence). The CDR3 runs to 12 residues. V gave up 5 bases and J gave up 7 bases, with 11 bases separating them.

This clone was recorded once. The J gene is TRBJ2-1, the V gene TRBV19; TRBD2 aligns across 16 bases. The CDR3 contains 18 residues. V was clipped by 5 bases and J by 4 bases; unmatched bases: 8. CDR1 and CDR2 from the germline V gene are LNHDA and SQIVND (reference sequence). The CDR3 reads CASSLGTSGRARYNEQFF. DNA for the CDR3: TGTGCCAGTAGTCTGGGGACTAGCGGGAGGGCCCGTTACAATGAGCAGTTCTTC.

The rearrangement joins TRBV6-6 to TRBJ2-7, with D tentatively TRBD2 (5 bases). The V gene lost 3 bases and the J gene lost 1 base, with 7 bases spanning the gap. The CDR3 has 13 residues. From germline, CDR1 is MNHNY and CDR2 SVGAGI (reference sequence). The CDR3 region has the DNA TGTGCCAGCAGTTATGACTATTCCTACGAGCAGTACTTC. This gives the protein CASSYDYSYEQYF.

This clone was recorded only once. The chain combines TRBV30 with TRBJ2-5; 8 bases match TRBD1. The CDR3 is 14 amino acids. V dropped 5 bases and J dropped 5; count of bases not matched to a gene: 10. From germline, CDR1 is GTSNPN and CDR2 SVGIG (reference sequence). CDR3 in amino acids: CAWVGQGAAETQYF. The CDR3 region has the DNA TGTGCCTGGGTCGGGCAGGGGGCGGCGGAGACCCAGTACTTC.

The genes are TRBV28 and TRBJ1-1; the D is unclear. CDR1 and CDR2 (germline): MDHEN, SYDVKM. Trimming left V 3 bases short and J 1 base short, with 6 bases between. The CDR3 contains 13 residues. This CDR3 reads CASSLPRNTEAFF. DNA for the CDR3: TGTGCCAGCAGTTTGCCCAGGAACACTGAAGCTTTCTTT.

The CDR3 coding sequence is TGTGCCTGGAGTGTACGGGAATCGGCCTATGGCTACACCTTC. It is translated as CAWSVRESAYGYTF. The V and J genes are TRBV30 and TRBJ1-2; D unresolved. V lost 0 bases and J lost 4, with 12 bases in between. Germline V gives CDR1 GTSNPN, CDR2 SVGIG (reference sequence). The CDR3 runs to 14 residues.

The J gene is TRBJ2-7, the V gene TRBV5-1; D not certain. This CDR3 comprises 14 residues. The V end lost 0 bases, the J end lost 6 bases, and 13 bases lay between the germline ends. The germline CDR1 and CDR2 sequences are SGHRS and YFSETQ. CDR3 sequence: CASSLGQSPSEQYF. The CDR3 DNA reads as TGCGCCAGCAGCTTGGGGCAGTCTCCCAGCGAGCAGTACTTC.

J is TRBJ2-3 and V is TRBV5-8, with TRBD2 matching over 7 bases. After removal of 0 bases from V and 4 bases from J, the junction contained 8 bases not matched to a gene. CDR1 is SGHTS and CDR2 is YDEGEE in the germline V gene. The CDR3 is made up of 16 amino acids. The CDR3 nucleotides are TGTGCCAGCAGCTTGGCTACCGGGGGGTTCGCAGATACGCAGTATTTT. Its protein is CASSLATGGFADTQYF.

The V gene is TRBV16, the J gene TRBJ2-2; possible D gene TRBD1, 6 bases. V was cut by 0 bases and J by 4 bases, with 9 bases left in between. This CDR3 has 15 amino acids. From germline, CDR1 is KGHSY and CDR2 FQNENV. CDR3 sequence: CASSQSETGTGELFF. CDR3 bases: TGTGCCAGCAGCCAATCCGAGACAGGCACCGGGGAGCTGTTTTTT.

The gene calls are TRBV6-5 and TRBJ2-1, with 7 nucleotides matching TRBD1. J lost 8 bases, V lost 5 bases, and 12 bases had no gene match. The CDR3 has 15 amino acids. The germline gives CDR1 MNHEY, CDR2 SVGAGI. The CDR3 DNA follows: TGTGCCAGCAGTCAATCGACAGGGCCGCGAGATGAGCAGTTCTTC. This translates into CASSQSTGPRDEQFF.

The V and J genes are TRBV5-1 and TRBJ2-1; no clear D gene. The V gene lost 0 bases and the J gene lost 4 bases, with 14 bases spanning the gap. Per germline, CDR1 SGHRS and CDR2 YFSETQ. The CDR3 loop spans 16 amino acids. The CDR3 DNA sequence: TGCGCCAGCAGCTTGGAACAGCAAAGAAATTACAATGAGCAGTTCTTC. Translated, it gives CASSLEQQRNYNEQFF.

Here the CDR3 reads CASSVATSGLREQYF. Written as DNA, the CDR3 is TGTGCCAGCAGCGTAGCGACTAGCGGGTTACGCGAGCAGTACTTC. V is TRBV9 and J is TRBJ2-7; TRBD2 matches at 10 bases. Losses at the gene ends were 0 bases for V and 6 bases for J; bases not matched to a gene: 6. Germline CDR1 and CDR2: SGDLS and YYNGEE. The CDR3 is 15 residues long. The full variable domain, with the rest looked up from reference TRBV9 and TRBJ2-7, is DSGVTQTPKHLITATGQRVTLRCSPRSGDLSVYWYQQSLDQGLQFLIQYYNGEERAKGNILERFSAQQFPDLHSELNLSSLELGDSALYFCASSVATSGLREQYFGPGTRLTVT.

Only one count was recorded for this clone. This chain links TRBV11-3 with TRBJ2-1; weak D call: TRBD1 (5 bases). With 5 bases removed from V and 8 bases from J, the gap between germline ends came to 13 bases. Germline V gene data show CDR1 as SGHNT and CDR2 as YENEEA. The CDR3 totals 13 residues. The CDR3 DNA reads TGTGCCAGCAGCCTTTCCAGGGTAGATGAGCAGTTCTTC. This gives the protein CASSLSRVDEQFF.

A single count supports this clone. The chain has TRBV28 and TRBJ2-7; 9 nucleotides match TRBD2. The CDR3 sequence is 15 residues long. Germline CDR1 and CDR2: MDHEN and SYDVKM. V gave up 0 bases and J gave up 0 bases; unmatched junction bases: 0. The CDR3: CASSLWTSGSYEQYF. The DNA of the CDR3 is TGTGCCAGCAGTTTATGGACTAGCGGCTCCTACGAGCAGTACTTC.

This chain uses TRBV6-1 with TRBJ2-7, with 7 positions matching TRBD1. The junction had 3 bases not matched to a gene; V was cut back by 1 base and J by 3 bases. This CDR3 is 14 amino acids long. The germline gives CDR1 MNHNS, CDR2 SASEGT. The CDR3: CASSEETGIYEQYF. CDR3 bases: TGTGCCAGCAGTGAAGAGACAGGGATCTACGAGCAGTACTTC.

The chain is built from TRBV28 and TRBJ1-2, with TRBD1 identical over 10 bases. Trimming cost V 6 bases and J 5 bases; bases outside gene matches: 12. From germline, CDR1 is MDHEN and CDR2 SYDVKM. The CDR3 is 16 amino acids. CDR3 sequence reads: CASSPGQGMPGYGYTF. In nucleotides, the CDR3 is TGTGCCAGCAGCCCGGGACAGGGGATGCCTGGGTATGGCTACACCTTC.

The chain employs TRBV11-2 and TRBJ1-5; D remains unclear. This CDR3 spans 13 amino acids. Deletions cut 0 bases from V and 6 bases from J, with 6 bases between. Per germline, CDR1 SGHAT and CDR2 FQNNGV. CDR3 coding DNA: TGTGCCAGCAGCTTAGATCGGGGTCAGCCCCAGCATTTT. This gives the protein CASSLDRGQPQHF.

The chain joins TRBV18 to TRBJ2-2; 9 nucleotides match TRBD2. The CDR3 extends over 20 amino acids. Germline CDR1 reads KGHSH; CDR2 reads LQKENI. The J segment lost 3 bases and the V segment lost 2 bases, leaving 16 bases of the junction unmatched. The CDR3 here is CASSPVSGSGPAWDTGELFF. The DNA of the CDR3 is TGTGCCAGCTCACCAGTTAGCGGGAGTGGTCCGGCGTGGGACACCGGGGAGCTGTTTTTT.

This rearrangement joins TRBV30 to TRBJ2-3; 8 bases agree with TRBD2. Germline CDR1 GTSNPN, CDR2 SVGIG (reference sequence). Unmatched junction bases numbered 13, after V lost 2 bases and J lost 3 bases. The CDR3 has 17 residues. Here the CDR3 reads CAWSSYRTSLGTDTQYF. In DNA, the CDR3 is TGTGCCTGGAGTTCCTACCGGACTAGCCTGGGGACAGATACGCAGTATTTT.

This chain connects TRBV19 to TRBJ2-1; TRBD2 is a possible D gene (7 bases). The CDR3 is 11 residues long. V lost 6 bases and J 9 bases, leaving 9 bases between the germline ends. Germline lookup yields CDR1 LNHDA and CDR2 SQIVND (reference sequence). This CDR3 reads CASRGGGEQFF. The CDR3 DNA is TGTGCCAGTAGAGGGGGGGGTGAGCAGTTCTTC. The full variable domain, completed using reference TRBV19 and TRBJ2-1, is DGGITQSPKYLFRKEGQNVTLSCEQNLNHDAMYWYRQDPGQGLRLIYYSQIVNDFQKGDIAEGYSVSREKKESFPLTVTSAQKNPTAFYLCASRGGGEQFFGPGTRLTVL.